Below, 8 T cell receptor beta chains from the same sample are listed, as sequenced in a study of T cell changes during pregnancy in multiple sclerosis. TCRdb's table, derived via immunoSEQ multiplex PCR, lists solely in-frame clones and lacks some. Counted here are approximately 130,000 clones, 90% to 98% occurring once; the ten biggest clones make up over 0.35%. The sample consisted of peripheral blood, taken after pregnancy. Every receptor here comes from a female donor with multiple sclerosis, enrolled in a pregnancy study.

This chain joins TRBV7-8 and TRBJ1-5; a possible D gene is TRBD1 (6 bases). Deletions cut 5 bases from V and 5 bases from J, with 13 bases between. From germline, CDR1 is SGHVS and CDR2 FQNEAQ. The CDR3 runs 14 residues. CDR3 sequence reads: CASSGNRVDQPQHF. The DNA of the CDR3 is TGTGCCAGCAGCGGTAACAGGGTCGATCAGCCCCAGCATTTT.

CDR3 DNA: TGTGCCAGCAGCGATAAAGCGGGAGTCCCCTACGAGCAGTACTTC. Protein: CASSDKAGVPYEQYF. The chain carries TRBV9 and TRBJ2-7, with TRBD2 identical over 8 bases. The J segment lost 2 bases and the V segment lost 3 bases, leaving 7 bases of the junction unmatched. CDR3 size: 15 residues. Germline V gene data show CDR1 as SGDLS and CDR2 as YYNGEE.

This chain uses TRBV5-1 with TRBJ2-7; TRBD2 matches 10 bases. The ends lost 1 base at V and 6 bases at J; junction bases unmatched: 7. Germline assignment: CDR1 SGHRS and CDR2 YFSETQ. CDR3 size: 15 residues. This chain's CDR3 is CASSLLLAGNSEQYF. The CDR3 DNA is TGCGCCAGCAGCTTGTTACTAGCGGGGAACTCCGAGCAGTACTTC.

A single count supports this clone. This chain links TRBV27 with TRBJ2-2; 11 bases map to TRBD2. CDR1 is MNHEY, CDR2 SMNVEV, per germline (reference sequence). CDR3 length equals 16 residues. J was trimmed by 6 bases and V by 6 bases; bases with no gene match: 9. The CDR3 region has the DNA TGTGCCAGCAGCCCGGACCTACTAGCGGGAGCCGGGGAGCTGTTTTTT. Amino acid sequence: CASSPDLLAGAGELFF.

The chain links TRBV10-3 to TRBJ2-7, with TRBD2 identical over 8 bases. There are 15 residues in the CDR3. V shed 4 bases, J shed 2 bases, and the junction held 7 bases outside the gene matches. Germline-derived CDR1 and CDR2 are ENHRY and SYGVKD. The CDR3 nucleotides are TGTGCCATCAGTGGAGGACTAGCCTTCACCTACGAGCAGTACTTC. Protein sequence: CAISGGLAFTYEQYF.

This clone was seen once. The chain carries TRBV2 and TRBJ2-7, with 12 bases aligning to TRBD1. This CDR3 contains 16 residues. CDR1 and CDR2 (germline): SNHLY, FYNNEI. V dropped 6 bases and J dropped 2; count of bases not matched to a gene: 8. CDR3 amino acids: CASRGVRDRGPYEQYF. The CDR3, as DNA: TGTGCCAGCAGGGGAGTTAGGGACAGGGGGCCCTACGAGCAGTACTTC.

The V call is TRBV11-3, the J call TRBJ2-1, with 11 bases aligning to TRBD1. Trimming removed 6 bases from V and 8 bases from J; junction bases left unmatched: 3. This CDR3 is built from 13 residues. CDR1 and CDR2 (germline): SGHNT, YENEEA. The CDR3 region is CASRGQGVYEQFF. The CDR3 DNA sequence: TGTGCCAGCAGGGGACAGGGGGTGTATGAGCAGTTCTTC. Filled out from reference TRBV11-3 and TRBJ2-1, the complete variable domain reads EAGVVQSPRYKIIEKKQPVAFWCNPISGHNTLYWYLQNLGQGPELLIRYENEEAVDDSQLPKDRFSAERLKGVDSTLKIQPAELGDSAVYLCASRGQGVYEQFFGPGTRLTVL.

This chain links TRBV4-3 with TRBJ2-5, with D maybe TRBD2 (5 bases). Germline values: CDR1 LGHNA, CDR2 YSLEER. The CDR3 runs to 16 residues. V was shortened by 4 bases and J by 2 bases, with 17 bases between the two germline ends. The CDR3 sequence: CASSRIMTTAQETQYF. CDR3 in DNA: TGCGCCAGCAGCCGGATAATGACTACCGCACAAGAGACCCAGTACTTC.